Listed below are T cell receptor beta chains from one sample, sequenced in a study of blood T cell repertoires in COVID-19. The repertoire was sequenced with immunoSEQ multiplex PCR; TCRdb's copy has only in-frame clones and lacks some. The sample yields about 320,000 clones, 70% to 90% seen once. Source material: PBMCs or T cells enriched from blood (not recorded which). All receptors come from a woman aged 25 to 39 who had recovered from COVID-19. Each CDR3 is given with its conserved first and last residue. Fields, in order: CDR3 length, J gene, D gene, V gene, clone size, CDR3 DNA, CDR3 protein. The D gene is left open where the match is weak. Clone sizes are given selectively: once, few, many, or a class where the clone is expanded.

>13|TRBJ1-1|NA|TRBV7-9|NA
TGTGCCAGCAGCTTGGCCCCGAACACTGAAGCTTTCTTT
CASSLAPNTEAFF
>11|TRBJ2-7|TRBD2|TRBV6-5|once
TGTGCCACCTGGACTAGCGGCGAGCAGTACTTC
CATWTSGEQYF
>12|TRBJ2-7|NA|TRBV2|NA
TGTGCCAGCAGTGCGAAGGGGTACGAGCAGTACTTC
CASSAKGYEQYF
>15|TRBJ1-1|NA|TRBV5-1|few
TGCGCCAGCAGCTTGGACAGCTTATTGAACACTGAAGCTTTCTTT
CASSLDSLLNTEAFF
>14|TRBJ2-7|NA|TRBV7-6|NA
TGTGCCAGCAGCTGGGCTCCGGGGGACGGGGAGCAGTACTTC
CASSWAPGDGEQYF
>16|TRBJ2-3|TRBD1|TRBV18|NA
TGTGCCAGCTCAGCCCGACAAAGGGGGCAAACAGATACGCAGTATTTT
CASSARQRGQTDTQYF
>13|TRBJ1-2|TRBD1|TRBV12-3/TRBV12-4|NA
TGTGCCAGCAGTTTTAGACAGGGGCCCTCCGCATTCTTC
CASSFRQGPSAFF
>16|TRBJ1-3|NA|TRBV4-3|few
TGCGCCAGCAGCCAAGAATTGACAATCTCTGGAAACACCATATATTTT
CASSQELTISGNTIYF
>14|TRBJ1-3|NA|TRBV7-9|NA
TGTGCCAGCAGCCGGGACTCAGGTGGAAACACCATATATTTT
CASSRDSGGNTIYF
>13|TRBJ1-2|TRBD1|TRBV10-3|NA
TGTGCCATCAGTGGGACAGGCGCGAAGGGCTACACCTTC
CAISGTGAKGYTF
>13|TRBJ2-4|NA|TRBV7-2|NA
TGTGCCAGCAGCTTATTGAATCGGAACATTCAGTACTTC
CASSLLNRNIQYF
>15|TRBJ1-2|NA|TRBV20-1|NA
TGCAGTGCTAGTACCCTCGGGGGAGGTAGCTATGGCTACACCTTC
CSASTLGGGSYGYTF
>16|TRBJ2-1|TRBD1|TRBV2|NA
TGTGCCAGCAGGAGACCGGGACAGGGGAGATACAATGAGCAGTTCTTC
CASRRPGQGRYNEQFF
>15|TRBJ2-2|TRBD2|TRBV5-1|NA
TGCGCCAGCAGCCTCCTAGCGGGGGGAACCGGGGAGCTGTTTTTT
CASSLLAGGTGELFF
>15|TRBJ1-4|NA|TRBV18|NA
TGTGCCAGCTCACCACAGGGACACGGTGGTGAAAAACTGTTTTTT
CASSPQGHGGEKLFF
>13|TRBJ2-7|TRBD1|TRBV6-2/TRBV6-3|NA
TGTGCCAGCAGCTGGGACAGGGTATACGAGCAGTACTTC
CASSWDRVYEQYF
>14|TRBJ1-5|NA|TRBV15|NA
TGTGCCACCAGCATTACAGATAGCAATCAGCCCCAGCATTTT
CATSITDSNQPQHF
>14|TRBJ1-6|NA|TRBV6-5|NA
TGTGCCAGCAGTTACACTGAGGAGAATTCACCCCTCCACTTT
CASSYTEENSPLHF
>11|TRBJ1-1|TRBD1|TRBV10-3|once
TGTGCCACTACCACGGACAGGGTGTTTTTCTTT
CATTTDRVFFF
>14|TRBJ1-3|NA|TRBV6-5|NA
TGTGCCAGCAGTACAGGGCCCTCTGGAAACACCATATATTTT
CASSTGPSGNTIYF
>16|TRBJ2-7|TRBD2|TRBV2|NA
TGTGCCAGCACCTCTCGAGAAGCGGGGCAAACCTACGAGCAGTACTTC
CASTSREAGQTYEQYF
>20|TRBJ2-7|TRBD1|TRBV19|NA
TGTGCCAGTAGTATAGAAACCGGGACAGGGGGCGCGGGCTATTTCGGCGAGCAGTACTTC
CASSIETGTGGAGYFGEQYF
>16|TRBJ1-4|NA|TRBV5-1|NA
TGCGCCAGCAGCCACGGACGGGGATCAACTAATGAAAAACTGTTTTTT
CASSHGRGSTNEKLFF
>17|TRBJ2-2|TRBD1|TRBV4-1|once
TGCGCCAGCAGCCAAGGAGATGGCAGGGGGCGTGGCGGGGAGCTGTTTTTT
CASSQGDGRGRGGELFF
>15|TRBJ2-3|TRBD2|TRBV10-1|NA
TGCGCCAGCAGTGAGAGCGGGGGGGCGCCAGATACGCAGTATTTT
CASSESGGAPDTQYF
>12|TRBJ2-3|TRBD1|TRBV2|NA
TGTGCCAGCAGGGCGACAGGGGATACGCAGTATTTT
CASRATGDTQYF
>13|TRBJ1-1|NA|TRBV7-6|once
TGTGCCAGCAGCTTAAACGGGGGGACTGAAGCTTTCTTT
CASSLNGGTEAFF
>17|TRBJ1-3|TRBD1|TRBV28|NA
TGTGCCAGCAGTCCGAAGGGACAGGGGGCACATCGGGGCACCATATATTTT
CASSPKGQGAHRGTIYF
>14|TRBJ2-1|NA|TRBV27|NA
TGTGCCAGCAGTTCTACAGGGAGCTACAATGAGCAGTTCTTC
CASSSTGSYNEQFF
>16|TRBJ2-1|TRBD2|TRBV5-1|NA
TGCGCCAGCAGCCCAGAAGGTCGGGGGGGAAACAATGAGCAGTTCTTC
CASSPEGRGGNNEQFF
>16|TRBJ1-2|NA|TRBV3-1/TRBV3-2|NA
TGTGCCAGCAGCCAAGATGGTAGAGCCCTAGGGGTCGGCTACACCTTC
CASSQDGRALGVGYTF
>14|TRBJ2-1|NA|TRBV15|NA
TGTGCCACCAGCAGAGATAGGGGCGGCAATGAGCAGTTCTTC
CATSRDRGGNEQFF
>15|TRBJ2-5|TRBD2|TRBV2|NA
TGTGCCAGCAGTGTGGCGGGGGGAACCCCTTTGGCCCAGTACTTC
CASSVAGGTPLAQYF
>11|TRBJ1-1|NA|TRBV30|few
TGTGCCTTCCGCACGGGACATACTCCTTTCTTT
CAFRTGHTPFF
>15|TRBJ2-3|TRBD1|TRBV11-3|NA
TGTGCCAGCAGCCAGGGACAGGGGCGGGGAGATACGCAGTATTTT
CASSQGQGRGDTQYF
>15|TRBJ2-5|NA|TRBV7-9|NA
TGTGCCAGCAGTCCAAGCCGACAGGACGGTGAGACCCAGTACTTC
CASSPSRQDGETQYF
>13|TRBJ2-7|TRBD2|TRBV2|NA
TGTGCCAGCACCCCGGGACTAGTTTACGAGCAGTACTTC
CASTPGLVYEQYF
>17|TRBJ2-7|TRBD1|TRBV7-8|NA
TGTGCCAGCAGCCGATCTAGCGGGACAGGGGGCCCCTACGAGCAGTACTTC
CASSRSSGTGGPYEQYF
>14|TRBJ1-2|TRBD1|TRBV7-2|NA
TGTGCCAGCAGCACCGGACAGGGGACGCCTGGCTACACCTTC
CASSTGQGTPGYTF
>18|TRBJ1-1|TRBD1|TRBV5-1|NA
TGCGCCAGCAGCCAAGGGGACAGGGGTCCCGGGGTGAACACTGAAGCTTTCTTT
CASSQGDRGPGVNTEAFF
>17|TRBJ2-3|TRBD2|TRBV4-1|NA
TGCGCCAGCAGCCAAGTCCCGACGGGGGGGCCCACAGATACGCAGTATTTT
CASSQVPTGGPTDTQYF
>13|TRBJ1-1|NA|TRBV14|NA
TGTGCCAGCAGCCAAGGTGGCTCCAGGGAAGCTTTCTTT
CASSQGGSREAFF
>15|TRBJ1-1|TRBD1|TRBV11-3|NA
TGTGCCAGCAGCTCCCGGACGGACAGGGGATCTGAAGCTTTCTTT
CASSSRTDRGSEAFF
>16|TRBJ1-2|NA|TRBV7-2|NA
TGTGCCAGCAGCTCGGCCGGGGCAGGGGTCCTCTATGGCTACACCTTC
CASSSAGAGVLYGYTF
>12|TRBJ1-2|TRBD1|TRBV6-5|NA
TGTGCCAGCACCGACAGGGCGGCTGGCTACACCTTC
CASTDRAAGYTF
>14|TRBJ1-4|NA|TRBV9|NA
TGTGCCAGCTCGGGAGGGAATGGGAATGAAAAACTGTTTTTT
CASSGGNGNEKLFF
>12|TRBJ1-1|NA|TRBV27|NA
TGTGCCAGCAGTGGGGGGGACACTGAAGCTTTCTTT
CASSGGDTEAFF
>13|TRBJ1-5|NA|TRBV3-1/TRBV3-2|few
TGTGCCAGCAGCCAAGATCGGGTGCAGCCCCAGCATTTT
CASSQDRVQPQHF
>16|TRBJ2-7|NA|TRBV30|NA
TGTGCCTGGAGCCCCTTCGGGTTCTCCCCCTCCTACGAGCAGTACTTC
CAWSPFGFSPSYEQYF
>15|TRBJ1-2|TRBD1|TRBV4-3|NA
TGCGCCAGCAGCCTACGAATAATGACAGGGGTGGGCTACACCTTC
CASSLRIMTGVGYTF
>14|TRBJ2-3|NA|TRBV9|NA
TGTGCCAGCAGCGTAGGGGGGCGCACAGATACGCAGTATTTT
CASSVGGRTDTQYF
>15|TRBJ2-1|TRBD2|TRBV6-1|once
TGTGCCAGCAGTGAAGCGCGGGGGGGCCTACATGAGCAGTTCTTC
CASSEARGGLHEQFF
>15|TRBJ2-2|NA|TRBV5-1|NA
TGCGCCAGCAGCTTGTTCCAGGGTACTGGGGGGGAGCTGTTTTTT
CASSLFQGTGGELFF
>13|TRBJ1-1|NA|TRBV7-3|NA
TGTGCCAGCAGCTTAATCGGGGACACTGAAGCTTTCTTT
CASSLIGDTEAFF
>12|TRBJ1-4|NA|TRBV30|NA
TGTGCCAGTGGGGGGTTTAATGAAAAACTGTTTTTT
CASGGFNEKLFF
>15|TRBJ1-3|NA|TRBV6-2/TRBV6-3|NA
TGTGCCAGCAGCCTCGGACAGAGTTCTGGAAACACCATATATTTT
CASSLGQSSGNTIYF
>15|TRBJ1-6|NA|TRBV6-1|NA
TGTGCCAGCAGTGAACTACAGGGAGGGAGGTCACCCCTCCACTTT
CASSELQGGRSPLHF
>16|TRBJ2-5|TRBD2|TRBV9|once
TGTGCCAGCAGTCCCCACGGGGTAGCGGGGGATGAGACCCAGTACTTC
CASSPHGVAGDETQYF
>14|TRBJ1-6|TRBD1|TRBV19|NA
TGTGCCAGTAGTCGGGGACAGGGAGGTTCACCCCTCCACTTT
CASSRGQGGSPLHF
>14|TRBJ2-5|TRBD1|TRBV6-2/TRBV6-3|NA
TGTGCCAGCAGTTTAGGGACAGACCAAGAGACCCAGTACTTC
CASSLGTDQETQYF